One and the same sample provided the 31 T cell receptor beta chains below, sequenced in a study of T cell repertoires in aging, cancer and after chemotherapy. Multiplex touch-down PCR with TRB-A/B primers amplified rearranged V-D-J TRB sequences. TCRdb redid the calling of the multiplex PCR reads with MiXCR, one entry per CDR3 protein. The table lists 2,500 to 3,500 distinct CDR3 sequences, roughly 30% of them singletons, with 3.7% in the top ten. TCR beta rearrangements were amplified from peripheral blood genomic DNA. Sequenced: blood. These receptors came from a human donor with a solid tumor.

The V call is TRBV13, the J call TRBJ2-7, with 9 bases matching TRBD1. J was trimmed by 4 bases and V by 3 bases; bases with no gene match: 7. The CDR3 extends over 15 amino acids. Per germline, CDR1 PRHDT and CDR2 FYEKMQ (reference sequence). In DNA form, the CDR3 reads TGTGCCAGCAGCTTGTCCGGGGACAGGGAGTACGAGCAGTACTTC. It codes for CASSLSGDREYEQYF.

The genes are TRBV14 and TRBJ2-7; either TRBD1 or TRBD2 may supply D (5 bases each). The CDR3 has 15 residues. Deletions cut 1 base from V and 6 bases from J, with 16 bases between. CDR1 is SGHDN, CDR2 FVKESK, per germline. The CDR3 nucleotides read TGTGCCAGCAGCCAAGTTTACGGGACCAGAGGCGAGCAGTACTTC. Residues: CASSQVYGTRGEQYF.

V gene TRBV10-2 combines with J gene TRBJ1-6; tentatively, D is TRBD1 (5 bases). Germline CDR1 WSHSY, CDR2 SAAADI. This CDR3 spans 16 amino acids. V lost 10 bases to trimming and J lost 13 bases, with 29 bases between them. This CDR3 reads CATQYYVDSPTTPLHF. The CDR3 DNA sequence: TGCGCCACCCAATACTACGTAGACAGCCCCACGACGCCCCTCCACTTT.

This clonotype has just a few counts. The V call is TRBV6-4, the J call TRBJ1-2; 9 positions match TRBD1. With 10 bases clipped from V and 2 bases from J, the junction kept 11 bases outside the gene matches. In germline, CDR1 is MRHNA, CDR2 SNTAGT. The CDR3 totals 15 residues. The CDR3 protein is CAINLGTGLNYGYTF. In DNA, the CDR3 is TGTGCCATCAACCTAGGGACAGGGTTGAACTATGGCTACACCTTC.

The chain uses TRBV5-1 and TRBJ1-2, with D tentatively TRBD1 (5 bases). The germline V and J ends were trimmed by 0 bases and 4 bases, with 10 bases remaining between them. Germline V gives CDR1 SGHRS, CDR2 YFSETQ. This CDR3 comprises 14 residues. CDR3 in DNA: TGCGCCAGCAGCTTGGAGGGGCATGGCTATGGCTACACCTTC. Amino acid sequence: CASSLEGHGYGYTF.

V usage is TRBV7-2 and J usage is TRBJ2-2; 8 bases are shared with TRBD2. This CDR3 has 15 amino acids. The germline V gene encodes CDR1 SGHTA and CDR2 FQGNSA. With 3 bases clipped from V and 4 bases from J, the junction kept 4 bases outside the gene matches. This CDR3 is CASSLGSGSTGELFF. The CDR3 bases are TGTGCCAGCAGCTTGGGAAGCGGGAGCACCGGGGAGCTGTTTTTT.

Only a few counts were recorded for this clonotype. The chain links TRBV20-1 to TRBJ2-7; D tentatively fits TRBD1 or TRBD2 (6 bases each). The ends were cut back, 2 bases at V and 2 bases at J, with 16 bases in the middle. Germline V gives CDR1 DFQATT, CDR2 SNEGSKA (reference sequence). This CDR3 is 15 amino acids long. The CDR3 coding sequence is TGCAGTGCTAGACGGGGCAGGGGAGGCCCCTACGAGCAGTACTTC. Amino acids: CSARRGRGGPYEQYF.

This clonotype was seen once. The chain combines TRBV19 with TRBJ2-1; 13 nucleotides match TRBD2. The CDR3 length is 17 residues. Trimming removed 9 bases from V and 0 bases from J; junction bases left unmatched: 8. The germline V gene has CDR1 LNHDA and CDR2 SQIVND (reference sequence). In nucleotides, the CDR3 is TGTGCCAGCTGGACTAGCGGGGGTCTCAGCTCCTACAATGAGCAGTTCTTC. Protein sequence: CASWTSGGLSSYNEQFF.

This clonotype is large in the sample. The CDR3 spells CAARPGGGLGYTF. In DNA, the CDR3 is TGTGCCGCTCGTCCGGGGGGCGGGCTTGGCTACACCTTC. The chain has TRBV30 and TRBJ1-2; D might be TRBD1 (6 bases). This CDR3 spans 13 amino acids. The germline CDR1 and CDR2 sequences are GTSNPN and SVGIG (reference sequence). The V end lost 8 bases, the J end lost 7 bases, and 20 bases lay between the germline ends.

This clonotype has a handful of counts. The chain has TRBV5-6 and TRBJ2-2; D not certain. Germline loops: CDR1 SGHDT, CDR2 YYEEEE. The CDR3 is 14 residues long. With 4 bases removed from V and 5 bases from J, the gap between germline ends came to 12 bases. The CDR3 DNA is TGTGCCAGCAGCATGGATGCTGGGACCGGGGAGCTGTTTTTT. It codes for CASSMDAGTGELFF.

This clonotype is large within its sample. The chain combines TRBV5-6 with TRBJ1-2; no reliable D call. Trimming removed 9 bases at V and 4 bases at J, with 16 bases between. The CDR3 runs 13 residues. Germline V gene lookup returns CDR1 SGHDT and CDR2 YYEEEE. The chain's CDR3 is CATSRLDGYGYTF. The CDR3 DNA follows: TGTGCCACAAGCAGACTTGATGGCTATGGCTACACCTTC.

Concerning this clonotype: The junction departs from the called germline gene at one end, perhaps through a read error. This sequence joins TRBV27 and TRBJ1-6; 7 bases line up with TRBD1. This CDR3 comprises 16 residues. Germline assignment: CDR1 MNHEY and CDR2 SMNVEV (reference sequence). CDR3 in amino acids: CTSSSGTASYNSPLHF. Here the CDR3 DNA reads TGTACCAGCAGTTCCGGGACAGCCAGCTATAATTCACCCCTCCACTTT.

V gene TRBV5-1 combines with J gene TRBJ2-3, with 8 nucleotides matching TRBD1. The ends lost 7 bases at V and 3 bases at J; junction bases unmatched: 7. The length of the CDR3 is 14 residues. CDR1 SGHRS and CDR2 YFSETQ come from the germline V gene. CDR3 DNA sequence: TGCGCCAGCGCGAGGGACAGGCGGACAGATACGCAGTATTTT. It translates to CASARDRRTDTQYF.

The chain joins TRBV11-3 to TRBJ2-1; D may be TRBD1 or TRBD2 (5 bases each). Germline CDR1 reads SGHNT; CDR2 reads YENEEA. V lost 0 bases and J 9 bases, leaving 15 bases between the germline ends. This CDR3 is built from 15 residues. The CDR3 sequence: CASSLESGTYGEQFF. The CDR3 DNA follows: TGTGCCAGCAGCTTAGAGTCCGGGACCTACGGTGAGCAGTTCTTC.

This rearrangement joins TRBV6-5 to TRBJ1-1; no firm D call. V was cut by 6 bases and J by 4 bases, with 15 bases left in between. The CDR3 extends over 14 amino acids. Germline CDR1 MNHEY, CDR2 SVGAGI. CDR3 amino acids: CASRTGDATTEAFF. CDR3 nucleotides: TGTGCCAGCAGAACCGGAGATGCTACCACTGAAGCTTTCTTT.

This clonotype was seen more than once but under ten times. In nucleotides, the CDR3 is TGTGCCAGTAGCCCAAAAGGGGGGACAGGGACCAATGAGCAGTTCTTC. Its translation: CASSPKGGTGTNEQFF. The chain couples TRBV19 to TRBJ2-1; 9 nucleotides align to TRBD1. V shed 6 bases, J shed 6 bases, and the junction held 12 bases outside the gene matches. Germline lookup yields CDR1 LNHDA and CDR2 SQIVND (reference sequence). The CDR3 runs 16 residues.

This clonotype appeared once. CDR3: CATSGVSYGYTF. The CDR3 bases are TGTGCCACCTCCGGGGTCTCCTATGGCTACACCTTC. The rearrangement links TRBV7-2 to TRBJ1-2; the D is unclear. Trimming removed 10 bases from V and 4 bases from J, with 13 bases in between. This CDR3 is 12 amino acids long. Germline CDR1 and CDR2: SGHTA and FQGNSA.

CDR3 protein: CASNRARRDEQYF. The CDR3 DNA follows: TGTGCCAGCAATCGGGCCCGAAGAGACGAGCAGTACTTC. V is TRBV28 and J is TRBJ2-7; D unresolved. Trimming pared 7 bases from V and 5 bases from J, leaving 15 bases between. Germline V gene data show CDR1 as MDHEN and CDR2 as SYDVKM. This CDR3 has 13 residues.

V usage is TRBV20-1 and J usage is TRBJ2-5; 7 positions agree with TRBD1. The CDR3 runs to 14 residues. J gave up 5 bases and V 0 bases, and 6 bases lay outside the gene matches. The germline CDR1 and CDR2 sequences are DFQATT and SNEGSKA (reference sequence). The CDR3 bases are TGCAGTGCTAGAGATTACAGGGGAGCGGAGACCCAGTACTTC. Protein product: CSARDYRGAETQYF.

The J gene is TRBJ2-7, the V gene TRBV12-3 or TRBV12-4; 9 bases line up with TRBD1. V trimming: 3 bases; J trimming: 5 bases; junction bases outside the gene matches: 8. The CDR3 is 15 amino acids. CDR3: CASSFWDRVRNEQYF. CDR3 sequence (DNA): TGTGCCAGCAGTTTCTGGGACAGGGTCCGCAACGAGCAGTACTTC.

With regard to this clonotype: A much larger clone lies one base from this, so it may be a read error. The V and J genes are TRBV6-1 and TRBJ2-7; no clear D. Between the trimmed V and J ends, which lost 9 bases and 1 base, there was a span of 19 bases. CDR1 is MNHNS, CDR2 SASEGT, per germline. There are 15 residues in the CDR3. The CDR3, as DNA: TGTGCCAGAAGGTCGTTAGACATCCCTTCCTACGAGCAGTACTTC. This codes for CARRSLDIPSYEQYF.

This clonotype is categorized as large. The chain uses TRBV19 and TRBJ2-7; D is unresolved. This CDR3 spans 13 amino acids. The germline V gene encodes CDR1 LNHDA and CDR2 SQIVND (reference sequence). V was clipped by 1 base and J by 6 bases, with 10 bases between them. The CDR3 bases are TGTGCCAGTAGTATAGTGGCCGGGCTCGAGCAGTACTTC. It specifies CASSIVAGLEQYF. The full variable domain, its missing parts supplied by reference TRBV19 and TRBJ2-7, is DGGITQSPKYLFRKEGQNVTLSCEQNLNHDAMYWYRQDPGQGLRLIYYSQIVNDFQKGDIAEGYSVSREKKESFPLTVTSAQKNPTAFYLCASSIVAGLEQYFGPGTRLTVT.

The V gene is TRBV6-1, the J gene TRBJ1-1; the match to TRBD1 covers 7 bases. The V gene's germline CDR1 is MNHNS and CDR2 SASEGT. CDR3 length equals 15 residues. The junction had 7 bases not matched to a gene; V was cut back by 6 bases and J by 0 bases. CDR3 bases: TGTGCCAGCAGGAGGGGACAGACCATGAACACTGAAGCTTTCTTT. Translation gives CASRRGQTMNTEAFF.

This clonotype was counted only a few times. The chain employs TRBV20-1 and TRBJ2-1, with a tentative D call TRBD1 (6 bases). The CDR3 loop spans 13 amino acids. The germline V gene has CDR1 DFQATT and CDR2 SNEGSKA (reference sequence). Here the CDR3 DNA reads TGCTCCACGAAGTCCAGGGGCTACAATGAGCAGTTCTTC. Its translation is CSTKSRGYNEQFF.

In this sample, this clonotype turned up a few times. The CDR3 region has the DNA TGCAGTGCTAGTGAAACAGGGCAGAATGGCTACACCTTC. It yields the protein CSASETGQNGYTF. The chain links TRBV20-1 to TRBJ1-2; tentative D call: TRBD1 (6 bases). The CDR3 sequence is 13 residues long. From germline, CDR1 is DFQATT and CDR2 SNEGSKA (reference sequence). Between the trimmed V and J ends, which lost 3 bases and 6 bases, there was a span of 14 bases.

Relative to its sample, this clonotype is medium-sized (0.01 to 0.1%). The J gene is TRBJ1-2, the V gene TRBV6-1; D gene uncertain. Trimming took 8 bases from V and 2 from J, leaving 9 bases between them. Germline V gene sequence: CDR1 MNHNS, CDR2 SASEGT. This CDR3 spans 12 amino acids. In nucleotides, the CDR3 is TGTGCCAGCGGGGATTTCAACTATGGCTACACCTTC. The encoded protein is CASGDFNYGYTF.

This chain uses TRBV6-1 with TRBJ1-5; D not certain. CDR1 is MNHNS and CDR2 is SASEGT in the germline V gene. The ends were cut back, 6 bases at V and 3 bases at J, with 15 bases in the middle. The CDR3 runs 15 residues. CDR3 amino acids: CASRRQDALNQPQHF. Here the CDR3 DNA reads TGTGCCAGCAGGCGTCAAGACGCGCTCAATCAGCCCCAGCATTTT.

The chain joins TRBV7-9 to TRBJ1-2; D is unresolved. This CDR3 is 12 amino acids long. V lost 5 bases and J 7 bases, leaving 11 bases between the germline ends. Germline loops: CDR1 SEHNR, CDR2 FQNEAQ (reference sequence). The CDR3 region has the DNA TGTGCCAGCAGCCCATCTTCGGGTGGCTACACCTTC. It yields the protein CASSPSSGGYTF. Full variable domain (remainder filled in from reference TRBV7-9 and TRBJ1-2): DTGVSQNPRHKITKRGQNVTFRCDPISEHNRLYWYRQTLGQGPEFLTYFQNEAQLEKSRLLSDRFSAERPKGSFSTLEIQRTEQGDSAMYLCASSPSSGGYTFGSGTRLTVV.

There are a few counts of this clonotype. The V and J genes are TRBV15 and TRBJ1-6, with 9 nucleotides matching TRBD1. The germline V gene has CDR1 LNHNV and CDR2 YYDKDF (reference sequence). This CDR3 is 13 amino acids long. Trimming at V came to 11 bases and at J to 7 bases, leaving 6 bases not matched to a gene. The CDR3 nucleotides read TGTGCCCCCCGGGACAGGGACAATTCACCCCTCCACTTT. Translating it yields CAPRDRDNSPLHF.

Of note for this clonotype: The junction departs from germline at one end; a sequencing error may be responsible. DNA of the CDR3: TGTGCCAGCAGTTTATTCGGACAGGGATTTGGGTCACCCATCCACTTT. Translating it yields CASSLFGQGFGSPIHF. The chain links TRBV27 to TRBJ1-6, with 8 bases that match TRBD1. Germline CDR1 MNHEY, CDR2 SMNVEV (reference sequence). The CDR3 length is 16 residues.

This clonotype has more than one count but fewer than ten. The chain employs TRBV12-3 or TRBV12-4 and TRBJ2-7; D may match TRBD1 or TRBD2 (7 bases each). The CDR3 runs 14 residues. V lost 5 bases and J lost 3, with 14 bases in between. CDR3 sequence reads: CASSKRDRNYEQYF. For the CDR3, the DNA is TGTGCCAGCAGTAAGCGGGACAGAAACTACGAGCAGTACTTC.